The following is a T cell receptor (beta chain) sequence with its context. What it binds is unknown. Treatment indicated: some 20 received Ad26.COV2.S at low or high dose, single or two shots; roughly five received placebo; per-sample allocation not given. Material that was analyzed had been drawn on day 63 after the first vaccine or placebo injection. This sample was included in a study of Ad26.COV2.S vaccination and SARS-CoV-2 variants. Findings and caveats of the study: Post-vaccination breadth of spike-specific CD8+ and CD4+ T cell responses was reportedly substantial.

The length of the CDR3 is 16 residues. The V gene's germline CDR1 is LGHDT and CDR2 YNNKEL (reference sequence). V lost 0 bases and J 7 bases, leaving 16 bases between the germline ends. Data came from immunoSEQ multiplex PCR; TCRdb stores just in-frame clones and leaves some out. The sample contains around 370,000 clones, about 85% of which appear only once. The gene calls are TRBV3-1 (or the pseudogene TRBV3-2) and TRBJ1-5; D unclear. The receptor was derived from a person aged 18-65 years who received the Ad26.COV2.S COVID-19 vaccine or a placebo. The sample in question was peripheral blood, obtained in a trial of Ad26.COV2.S vaccine versus placebo. Written as DNA, the CDR3 is TGTGCCAGCAGCCAAGACGGCCACGATCTGGACCAGCCCCAGCATTTT. Protein product: CASSQDGHDLDQPQHF.